This T cell receptor beta chain was documented in a study of PD-L1 blockade in urothelial cancer. Repertoires were generated with immunoSEQ multiplex PCR, while TCRdb's copy carries only in-frame clones and drops some. The repertoire has 35,000 to 50,000 clones, roughly 77% of them found once; the top ten carry 2.7%. Losses at the gene ends were 2 bases for V and 6 bases for J; bases not matched to a gene: 19. The CDR3 covers 18 residues. Germline V gives CDR1 SGHTS, CDR2 YDEGEE. The sample consisted of PBMCs, taken around atezolizumab (anti-PD-L1) treatment. This receptor was obtained from a man in his 70s with urothelial cancer. The chain combines TRBV5-8 with TRBJ1-1; 7 bases agree with TRBD1. Here the CDR3 DNA reads TGTGCCAGCAGCTTCGGTTCGGACAGGCTTTTGTCTGGCGCTGAAGCTTTCTTT. This gives the protein CASSFGSDRLLSGAEAFF.